This TCR beta chain was identified in a study of T cells in women clearing cervical HPV infection (dated by TCRdb to between 2018 and 2020). A note on the overall study: The cases were some 26 women with histologically confirmed HPV16-related CIN3 or worse, and 2 of those women had invasive cancers. The controls were around 25 women whose single incident HPV16 infection cleared within 12 months with no development of precancer or cancer. Case blood was taken at the visit when the lesion was first identified, whereas control blood was taken when infection was no longer detected. Among cases, blood sampling occurred a median of 149 days after lesion detection, with an interquartile range of roughly 85 to 200 days. Since HLA typing was available for only a few women, HLA type could not be ruled out as a confounder. An exploratory proof-of-principle case-control study, nested within the Guanacaste HPV Natural History Study in Costa Rica, was conducted to compare TCR repertoires across cervical HPV16 outcomes. Cases and controls were matched on year of sample collection and on age within five years. A median age of about 30 years was observed in cases versus approximately 40 in controls, and no significant differences in baseline characteristics were found. In the parent cohort, around 9,500 women aged 18 or older were enrolled in Guanacaste, Costa Rica, during about 1993 to 1995 and were followed for seven years. Five blinded duplicates per group were added as quality controls, so that roughly 60 samples were obtained: roughly 50 participants and some 10 replicates.

The paper as a whole reports these results and caveats: Because the number of T cells per sample was unknown, the richness differences could reflect varying T-cell content rather than repertoire biology. Random forest classifiers combining richness and V gene abundances distinguished cases from controls with an estimated AUC of roughly 0.81. Across sequencing depths, CIN3+ cases showed significantly higher TCR repertoire richness than controls, but evenness did not differ between the groups. Whether associations preceded infection or resulted from infection could not be shown with the cross-sectional design, and effector/memory subsets and HPV-specific T cells were not isolated. Cases had lower TRBV6-7 relative abundance than controls (0.11% versus 0.16%; Bonferroni P = 0.0008).

TCR beta CDR3 regions were amplified by multiplex PCR from an average of around 1,200 ng genomic DNA per sample using the immunoSEQ assay. The assay corrected primer bias using a complete synthetic TCR repertoire to establish an amplification baseline. The amplicons were sequenced on the Illumina platform. In the authors' own workflow: Error correction of the sequences involved clustering with frequency ratios plus a modified nearest-neighbor algorithm, after which the sequences were analyzed in the immunoSEQ Analyzer using IMGT gene definitions. At each rarefaction depth, TCR richness and evenness were averaged across 20 rarefaction repeats, and samples with fewer sequences than that depth were excluded. V, D and J gene relative abundances were compared between groups with Wilcoxon rank sum tests, applying FDR correction. In the blinded duplicates, the intraclass correlation was 90% to 97% for TCR richness and averaged about 80% across roughly 70 gene segments. Imported from immuneACCESS, the table was reduced by TCRdb to in-frame sequences with V and J called. These copies leave out some clones; in studies compared against another copy, an unresolved V gene accounts for under half, and the cause of the remainder is not known. That table gives V, J and clone size, and the DNA gave D and trimming. The sample's clone listing holds about 32,000 clones. More than 3.5% of the sample is taken by the ten largest.

V drops 6 bases and J drops 4 bases, leaving 12 bases in between. The CDR3 measures 12 amino acids from cysteine to phenylalanine. The DNA shown is the part of the CDR3 that was read: 27 bases, in frame from base 1. Per the germline V gene (reference sequence), DFQATT is the CDR1 and SNEGSKA is the CDR2. On this clone: Its antigen has not been determined. The CDR3 end lies 3 residues beyond the end of the read and is filled in from the germline J gene.

Every participant had a single incident cervical HPV16 infection, and women with prevalent HPV16 infections were excluded. Cervical HPV DNA was detected by MY09/MY11 PCR, and genotyping was performed by dot-blot hybridization. About 15 mL of heparinized blood were centrifuged, and the buffy coat was aliquoted, frozen at -30°C, then stored at -80°C. QIAGEN kits were used to extract genomic DNA from the buffy coat specimens. Sequencing was performed on blood buffy coat. The sequence was collected from a woman between 18 and 69 years old with a cervical HPV16 infection that either progressed to CIN3+ or cleared (not recorded which). Here the chain combines TRBV20-1 and TRBJ1-2, and TRBD1 may be the D gene, going by 6 matching bases. The CDR3 DNA, read in part, is TGCAGTGCCCGGATGGACAGCTATGGC. Translated, this is CSARMDSYG. From start to end, the CDR3 is CSARMDSYGYTF.